Listed below are T cell receptor beta chains from one sample, sequenced in a study of shared clonotypes between healthy human individuals. Here immunoSEQ multiplex PCR was the method, and the copy in TCRdb shows in-frame clones only, minus some. The sample lists 1.5 million to 2.5 million clones, about 95% seen once, with more than 0.95% in the top ten. Sample: naive CD8+ T cells sorted from blood. These receptor sequences come from a man aged 18 to 35 in good health. Both conserved end residues are part of each CDR3. The order of the fields is J gene, D gene, V gene, CDR3 protein. D genes are given only for firm matches.

>TRBJ2-1|.|TRBV20-1
CSARGDEQFF
>TRBJ2-7|.|TRBV27
CASSMDSGYEQYF
>TRBJ2-3|.|TRBV5-6
CASSLEWADTQYF
>TRBJ2-1|.|TRBV2
CAYSDSSYNEQFF
>TRBJ1-5|.|TRBV4-1
CASSQERFQPQHF
>TRBJ2-7|TRBD2|TRBV5-4
CASSPGGVTYEQYF
>TRBJ2-3|.|TRBV30
CACEWAGTSTDTQYF
>TRBJ2-2|.|TRBV2
CASGPGRSPLNTGELFF
>TRBJ1-3|.|TRBV25-1
CASSVPAYIRMFGNTIYF
>TRBJ2-7|.|TRBV28
CASSPEAYEQYF
>TRBJ2-7|.|TRBV5-6
CASSLVGGYSSYEQYF
>TRBJ2-3|TRBD1|TRBV7-9
CASSLQGNPDTQYF
>TRBJ2-7|.|TRBV10-3
CAISDWSGEQYF
>TRBJ2-7|.|TRBV9
CASSDAVDGLSYEQYF
>TRBJ2-7|.|TRBV4-3
CASRGETENSYEQYF
>TRBJ2-7|.|TRBV7-9
CASSYQSYEQYF
>TRBJ2-1|TRBD2|TRBV11-2
CASSLLLAGNNEQFF
>TRBJ1-1|.|TRBV7-9
CASSSWLNTEAFF
>TRBJ2-7|.|TRBV29-1
CSFTGLSYEQYF
>TRBJ2-3|.|TRBV7-9
CASSGTSGVEDSDTQYF
>TRBJ1-1|.|TRBV13
CASSFSGVGTEAFF
>TRBJ2-3|.|TRBV9
CASSVGKSTDTQYF
>TRBJ2-1|.|TRBV30
CAWSGLRGEQFF
>TRBJ2-7|.|TRBV7-9
CASSSQGYEQYF
>TRBJ2-5|.|TRBV2
CASSAPLGMWETQYF
>TRBJ1-2|.|TRBV9
CASSGLDSQGTNYGYTF
>TRBJ2-4|.|TRBV5-4
CASSLGESWDIQYF
>TRBJ2-1|.|TRBV19
CASGDSNNDEQFF
>TRBJ2-1|TRBD1|TRBV27
CASSSPGQGNEQFF
>TRBJ2-1|.|TRBV19
CASRLTDNEQFF
>TRBJ2-1|.|TRBV9
CASSVAGVGYNEQFF
>TRBJ1-1|TRBD1|TRBV27
CASSLISPGGRGTEAFF
>TRBJ2-7|TRBD1|TRBV18
CASSQTGATYEQYF
>TRBJ2-1|TRBD2|TRBV6-1
CASRLAGGYYNEQFF
>TRBJ2-7|TRBD1|TRBV6-6
CASNPRGPYEQYF
>TRBJ1-3|.|TRBV9
CASSSPREAGNTIYF
>TRBJ2-7|.|TRBV7-6
CASSSGTGSGEQYF
>TRBJ2-5|.|TRBV6-6
CASSPPDAAETQYF
>TRBJ1-2|.|TRBV19
CASSGYNYGYTF
>TRBJ1-2|.|TRBV27
CASSLWADRGYTF
>TRBJ2-5|.|TRBV19
CASSIDGGTQYF
>TRBJ2-7|.|TRBV9
CASSVVGGDEQYF
>TRBJ1-1|.|TRBV6-5
CASSLGQNTEAFF
>TRBJ1-5|.|TRBV5-4
CASSLETGQPQHF
>TRBJ2-7|.|TRBV6-1
CASSEEGTYGSYEQYF
>TRBJ1-6|.|TRBV6-1
CASSGTMGPGGSPLHF
>TRBJ1-5|TRBD1|TRBV19
CASSILRQGAQPQHF
>TRBJ1-6|.|TRBV5-6
CASSLAKGEPLHF
>TRBJ1-3|.|TRBV21-1
CASSKGDRARNTIYF
>TRBJ2-7|TRBD2|TRBV5-1
CASKLDASGYEQYF
>TRBJ2-1|.|TRBV30
CAWSVTSHNQQFF
>TRBJ2-3|.|TRBV28
CATSTAASTDTQYF
>TRBJ1-6|.|TRBV4-1
CASSQDGNLGSPLHF
>TRBJ1-1|.|TRBV4-1
CASGRQEGDTEAFF